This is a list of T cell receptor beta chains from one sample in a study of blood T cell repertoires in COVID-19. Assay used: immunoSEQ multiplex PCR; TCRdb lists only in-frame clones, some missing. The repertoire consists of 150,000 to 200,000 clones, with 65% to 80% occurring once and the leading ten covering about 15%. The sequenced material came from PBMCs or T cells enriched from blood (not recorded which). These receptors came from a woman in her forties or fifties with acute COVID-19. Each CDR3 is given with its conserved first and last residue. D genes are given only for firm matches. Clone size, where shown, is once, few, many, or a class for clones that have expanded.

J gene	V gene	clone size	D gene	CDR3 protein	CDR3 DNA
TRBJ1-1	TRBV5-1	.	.	CASSLAGNTEAFF	TGCGCCAGCAGCTTGGCCGGGAACACTGAAGCTTTCTTT
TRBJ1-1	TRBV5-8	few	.	CASSSEKSMGRNTEAFF	TGTGCCAGCAGCTCTGAGAAATCCATGGGCCGGAACACTGAAGCTTTCTTT
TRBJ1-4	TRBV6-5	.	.	CASSYTGDNEKLFF	TGTGCCAGCAGTTATACCGGAGATAATGAAAAACTGTTTTTT
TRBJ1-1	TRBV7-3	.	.	CASSPGLLNTEAFF	TGTGCCAGCAGCCCGGGACTTCTGAACACTGAAGCTTTCTTT
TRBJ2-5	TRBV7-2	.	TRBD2	CASSLDGGAQETQYF	TGTGCCAGCAGCTTAGACGGGGGGGCACAAGAGACCCAGTACTTC
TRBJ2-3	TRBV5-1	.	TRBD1	CASRSGTGGPDTQYF	TGCGCCAGCAGATCCGGGACAGGGGGCCCAGATACGCAGTATTTT
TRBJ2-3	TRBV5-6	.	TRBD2	CASSLVATSGVADTQYF	TGTGCCAGCAGCTTGGTTGCGACTAGCGGGGTTGCAGATACGCAGTATTTT
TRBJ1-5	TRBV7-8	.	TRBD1	CASSRDRDQPQHF	TGTGCCAGCAGCCGGGACAGAGATCAGCCCCAGCATTTT
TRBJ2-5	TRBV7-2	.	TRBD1	CASSPPGTGGETQYF	TGTGCCAGCAGCCCACCCGGGACAGGGGGAGAGACCCAGTACTTC
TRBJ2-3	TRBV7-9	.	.	CASSNPTGDTQYF	TGTGCCAGCAGCAACCCGACTGGAGATACGCAGTATTTT
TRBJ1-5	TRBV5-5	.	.	CASSLEHNQPQHF	TGTGCCAGCAGCTTGGAACACAATCAGCCCCAGCATTTT
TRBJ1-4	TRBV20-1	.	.	CSASAGPGEKLFF	TGCAGTGCTAGTGCAGGACCAGGGGAAAAACTGTTTTTT
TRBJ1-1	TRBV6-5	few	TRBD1	CASSHGQGGEAFF	TGTGCCAGCAGTCATGGACAGGGCGGTGAAGCTTTCTTT
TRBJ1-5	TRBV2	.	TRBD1	CASRGTGDQPQHF	TGTGCCAGCCGTGGGACAGGGGACCAGCCCCAGCATTTT
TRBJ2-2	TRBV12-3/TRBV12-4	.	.	CASHEINTGELFF	TGTGCCAGCCACGAGATTAACACCGGGGAGCTGTTTTTT
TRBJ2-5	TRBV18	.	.	CASSTLETQYF	TGTGCCAGCTCCACATTGGAGACCCAGTACTTC
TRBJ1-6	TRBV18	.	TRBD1	CASSSQGTGAHNSPLHF	TGTGCCAGCTCATCACAAGGGACAGGGGCCCATAATTCACCCCTCCACTTT
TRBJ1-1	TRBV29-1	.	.	CSSGRNTEAFF	TGCAGCTCCGGTCGGAACACTGAAGCTTTCTTT
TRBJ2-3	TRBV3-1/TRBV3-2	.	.	CASSQDGGNTDTQYF	TGTGCCAGCAGCCAAGATGGGGGGAACACAGATACGCAGTATTTT
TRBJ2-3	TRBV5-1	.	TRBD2	CASSGVVAGGPADTQYF	TGCGCCAGCAGCGGCGTAGTAGCGGGGGGGCCAGCAGATACGCAGTATTTT
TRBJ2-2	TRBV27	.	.	CASSPRVGTGELFF	TGTGCCAGCAGTCCCCGGGTCGGCACCGGGGAGCTGTTTTTT
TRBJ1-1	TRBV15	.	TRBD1	CATSRSTTGYTEAFF	TGTGCCACCAGCAGATCGACGACAGGGTACACTGAAGCTTTCTTT
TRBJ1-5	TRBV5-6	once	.	CASSFRSNHQPQHF	TGTGCCAGCAGCTTCAGGTCGAACCATCAGCCCCAGCATTTT
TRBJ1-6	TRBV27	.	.	CASSSGVSPLHF	TGTGCCAGCAGTTCGGGGGTATCACCCCTCCACTTT
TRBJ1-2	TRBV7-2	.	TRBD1	CASSPRGDSGGYTF	TGTGCCAGCAGCCCCAGGGGGGATAGCGGTGGCTACACCTTC
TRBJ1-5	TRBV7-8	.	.	CASSSGQNQPQHF	TGTGCCAGCAGCTCCGGACAGAATCAGCCCCAGCATTTT
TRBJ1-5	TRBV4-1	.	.	CASSQERRSNQPQHF	TGCGCCAGCAGCCAAGAGAGGAGGAGCAATCAGCCCCAGCATTTT
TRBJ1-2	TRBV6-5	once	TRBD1	CASSLHSGTDYGYTF	TGTGCCAGCAGTCTTCATTCCGGGACAGATTATGGCTACACCTTC
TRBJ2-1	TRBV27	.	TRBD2	CASSTRGSSYNEQFF	TGTGCCAGCAGTACGCGGGGGAGCTCCTACAATGAGCAGTTCTTC
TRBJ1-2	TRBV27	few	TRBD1	CASSSDRGYGYTF	TGTGCCAGCAGCTCCGACAGGGGGTATGGCTACACCTTC
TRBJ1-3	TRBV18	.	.	CASSPPSPEGTIYF	TGTGCCAGCTCACCCCCCAGCCCGGAGGGCACCATATATTTT
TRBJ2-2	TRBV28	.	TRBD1	CASSQTGDTGELFF	TGTGCCAGCAGCCAGACAGGGGACACCGGGGAGCTGTTTTTT
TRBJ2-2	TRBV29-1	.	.	CSVLIGELFF	TGCAGCGTGCTAATCGGGGAGCTGTTTTTT
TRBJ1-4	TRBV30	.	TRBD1	CAWSVFGQGSGGVTNEKLFF	TGTGCCTGGAGTGTTTTCGGACAGGGATCAGGCGGCGTAACTAATGAAAAACTGTTTTTT